This TCR beta chain was found in a study of blood T cell repertoires in COVID-19. Across the whole study: COVID-19 samples, acute and convalescent, were from the United States, Italy and Spain. In each case, the material was cDNA or gDNA derived from T cells, B-cell-depleted T cells, or PBMCs.

Study processing details: For nucleated cells, counts were estimated from reference gene primer amplification. Some clones are missing from TCRdb's copy, which holds only in-frame ones; the method was immunoSEQ multiplex PCR. The V and J calls and the clone size are those of that table, but D and trimming were determined from the DNA. The profile shows 350,000 to 450,000 clones, about 90% of them singletons. This CDR3 has 19 residues. V lost 6 bases to trimming and J lost 3 bases; unmatched junction nucleotides: 16. The germline gives CDR1 LGHNT, CDR2 FRNRAP. J is TRBJ1-3 and V is TRBV12-5; 11 nucleotides line up with TRBD1. Sequenced: PBMCs or T cells enriched from blood (not recorded which). The clonotype was recovered from a woman in her thirties who had recovered from COVID-19. The CDR3 here is CASGKNTGDRGSGGNTIYF. DNA of the CDR3: TGTGCTAGTGGAAAGAACACCGGGGACAGGGGGAGTGGTGGAAACACCATATATTTT.